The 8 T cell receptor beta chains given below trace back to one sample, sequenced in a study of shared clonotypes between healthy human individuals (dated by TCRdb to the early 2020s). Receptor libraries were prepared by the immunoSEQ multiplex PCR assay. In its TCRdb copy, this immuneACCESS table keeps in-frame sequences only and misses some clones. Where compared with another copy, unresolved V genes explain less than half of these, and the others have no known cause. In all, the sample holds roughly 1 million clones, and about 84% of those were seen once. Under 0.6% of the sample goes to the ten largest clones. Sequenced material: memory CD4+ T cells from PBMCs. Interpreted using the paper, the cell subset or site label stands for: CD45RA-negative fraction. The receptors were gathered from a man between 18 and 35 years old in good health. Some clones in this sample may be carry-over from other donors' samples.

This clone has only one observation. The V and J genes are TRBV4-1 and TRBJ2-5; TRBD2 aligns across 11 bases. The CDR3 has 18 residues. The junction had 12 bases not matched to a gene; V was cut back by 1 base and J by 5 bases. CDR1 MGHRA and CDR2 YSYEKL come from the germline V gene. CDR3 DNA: TGCGCCAGCAGCCAAGCGACGACTAGCGGGACCCTGGGGGAGACCCAGTACTTC. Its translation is CASSQATTSGTLGETQYF.

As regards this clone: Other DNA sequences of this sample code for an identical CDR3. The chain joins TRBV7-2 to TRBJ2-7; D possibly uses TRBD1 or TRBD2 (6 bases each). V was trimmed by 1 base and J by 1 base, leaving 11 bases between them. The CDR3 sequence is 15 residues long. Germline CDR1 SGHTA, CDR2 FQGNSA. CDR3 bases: TGTGCCAGCAGCTTAGTTGGGGGGCCTTCCTACGAGCAGTACTTC. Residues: CASSLVGGPSYEQYF.

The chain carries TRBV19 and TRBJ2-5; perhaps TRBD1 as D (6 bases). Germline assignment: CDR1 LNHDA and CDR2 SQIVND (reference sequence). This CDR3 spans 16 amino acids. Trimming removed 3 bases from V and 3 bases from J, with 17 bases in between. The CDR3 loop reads CASSISSAGAKETQYF. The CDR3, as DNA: TGTGCCAGTAGTATTTCCTCCGCAGGGGCTAAAGAGACCCAGTACTTC.

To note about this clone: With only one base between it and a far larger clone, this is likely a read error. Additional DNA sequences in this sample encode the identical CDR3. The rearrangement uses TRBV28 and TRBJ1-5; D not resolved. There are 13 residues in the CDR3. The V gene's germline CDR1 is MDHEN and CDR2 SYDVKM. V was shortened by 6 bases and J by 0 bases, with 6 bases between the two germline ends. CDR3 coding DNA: TGTGCCAGCAGCCTAAATAGCAATCAGCCCCAGCATTTT. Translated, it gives CASSLNSNQPQHF.

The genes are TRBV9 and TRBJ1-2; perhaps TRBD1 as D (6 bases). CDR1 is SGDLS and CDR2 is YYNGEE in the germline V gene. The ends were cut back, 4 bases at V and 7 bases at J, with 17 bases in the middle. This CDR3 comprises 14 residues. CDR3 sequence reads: CASSPRGAHGGYTF. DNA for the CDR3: TGTGCCAGCAGCCCCCGGGGGGCACATGGTGGCTACACCTTC. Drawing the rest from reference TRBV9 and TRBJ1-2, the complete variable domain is DSGVTQTPKHLITATGQRVTLRCSPRSGDLSVYWYQQSLDQGLQFLIQYYNGEERAKGNILERFSAQQFPDLHSELNLSSLELGDSALYFCASSPRGAHGGYTFGSGTRLTVV.

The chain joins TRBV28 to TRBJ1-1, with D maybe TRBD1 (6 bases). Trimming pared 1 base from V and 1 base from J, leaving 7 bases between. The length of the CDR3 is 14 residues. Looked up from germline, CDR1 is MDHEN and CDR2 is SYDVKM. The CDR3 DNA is TGTGCCAGCAGTTTATCAGGGGCGAACACTGAAGCTTTCTTT. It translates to CASSLSGANTEAFF. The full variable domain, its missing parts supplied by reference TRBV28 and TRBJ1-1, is DVKVTQSSRYLVKRTGEKVFLECVQDMDHENMFWYRQDPGLGLRLIYFSYDVKMKEKGDIPEGYSVSREKKERFSLILESASTNQTSMYLCASSLSGANTEAFFGQGTRLTVV.

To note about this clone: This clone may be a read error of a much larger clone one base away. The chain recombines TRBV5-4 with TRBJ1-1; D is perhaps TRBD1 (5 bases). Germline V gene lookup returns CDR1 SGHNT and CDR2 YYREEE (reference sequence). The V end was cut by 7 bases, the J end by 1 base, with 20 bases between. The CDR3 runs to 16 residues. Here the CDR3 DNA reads TGTGCCAGCGGCTCCGTTACGGGACTCCCGAACACTGAAGCTTTCTTT. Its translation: CASGSVTGLPNTEAFF.

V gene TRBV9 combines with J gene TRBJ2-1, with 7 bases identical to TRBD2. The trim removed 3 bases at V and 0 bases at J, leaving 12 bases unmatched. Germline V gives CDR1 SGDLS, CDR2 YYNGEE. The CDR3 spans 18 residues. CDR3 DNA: TGTGCCAGCAGCGGACGGGAGGAATTAGCGGCCTCCTACAATGAGCAGTTCTTC. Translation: CASSGREELAASYNEQFF.